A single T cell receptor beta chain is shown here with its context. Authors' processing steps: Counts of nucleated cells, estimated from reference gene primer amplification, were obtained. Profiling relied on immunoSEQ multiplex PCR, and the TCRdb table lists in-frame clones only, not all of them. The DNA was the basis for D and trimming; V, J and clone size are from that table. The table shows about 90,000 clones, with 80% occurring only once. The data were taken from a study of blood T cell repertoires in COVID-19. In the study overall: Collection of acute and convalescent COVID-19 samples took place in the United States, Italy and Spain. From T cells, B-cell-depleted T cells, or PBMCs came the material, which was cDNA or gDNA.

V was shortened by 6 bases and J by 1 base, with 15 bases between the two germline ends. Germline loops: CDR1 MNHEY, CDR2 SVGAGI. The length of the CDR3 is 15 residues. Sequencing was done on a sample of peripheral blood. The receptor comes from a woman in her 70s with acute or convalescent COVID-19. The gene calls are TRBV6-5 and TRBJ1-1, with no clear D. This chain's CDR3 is CASSPAYSPNTEAFF. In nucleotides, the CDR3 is TGTGCCAGCAGCCCCGCGTATAGCCCGAACACTGAAGCTTTCTTT.